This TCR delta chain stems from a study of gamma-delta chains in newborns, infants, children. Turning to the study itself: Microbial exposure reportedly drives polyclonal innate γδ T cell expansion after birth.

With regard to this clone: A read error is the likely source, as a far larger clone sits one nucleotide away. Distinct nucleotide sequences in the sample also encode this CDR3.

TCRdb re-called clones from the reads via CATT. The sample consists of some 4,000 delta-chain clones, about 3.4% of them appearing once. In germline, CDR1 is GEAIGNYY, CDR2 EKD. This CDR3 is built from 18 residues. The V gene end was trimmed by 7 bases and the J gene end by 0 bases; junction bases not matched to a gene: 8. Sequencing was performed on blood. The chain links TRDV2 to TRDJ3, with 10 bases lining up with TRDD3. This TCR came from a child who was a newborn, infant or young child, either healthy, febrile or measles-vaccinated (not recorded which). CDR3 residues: CACDSAGGYSWDTRQMFF. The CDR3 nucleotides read TGTGCCTGCGACTCAGCTGGGGGATACTCCTGGGACACCCGACAGATGTTTTTC.